These T cell receptor beta chains were read from a single sample in a study of neoadjuvant anti-PD-1 for oral cavity cancer. Data came from immunoSEQ multiplex PCR; TCRdb stores just in-frame clones and leaves some out. The profile shows 8,000 to 10,000 clones, less than 75% of them singletons. Source: PBMCs, taken after nivolumab (anti-PD-1) treatment. These receptors came from a person aged 35-79 years with oral cavity squamous cell carcinoma. The CDR3 runs from the conserved cysteine through the conserved F or W. Fields, in order: clone size, J gene, V gene, D gene, CDR3 protein, CDR3 DNA. The D gene is left open where the match is weak. Clone size is given for some rows only: seen once, a few or many times, or a class if the clone is expanded.

>.|TRBJ2-7|TRBV5-6|.
CASSLAGMSSYEQYF
TGTGCCAGCAGCTTGGCGGGGATGTCCTCCTACGAGCAGTACTTC
>.|TRBJ2-4|TRBV29-1|.
CSVGQLQNIQYF
TGCAGCGTTGGACAGCTCCAAAACATTCAGTACTTC
>.|TRBJ2-1|TRBV7-8|.
CASSRPLSSYNEQFF
TGTGCCAGCAGCCGACCCCTTAGCTCCTACAATGAGCAGTTCTTC
>.|TRBJ2-3|TRBV5-6|TRBD2
CASSTESGAPTDTQYF
TGTGCCAGCAGCACGGAGAGCGGGGCCCCCACAGATACGCAGTATTTT
>.|TRBJ2-7|TRBV21-1|.
CASSKRPTDPSSYEQYF
TGTGCCAGCAGCAAAAGGCCGACAGACCCTAGCTCCTACGAGCAGTACTTC
>.|TRBJ1-1|TRBV28|TRBD1
CASSSDRGRGTEAFF
TGTGCCAGCAGTTCGGACAGGGGGAGAGGGACTGAAGCTTTCTTT
>.|TRBJ2-3|TRBV12-1|.
CASKAGGYTDTQYF
TGTGCCAGCAAGGCCGGGGGGTACACAGATACGCAGTATTTT
>.|TRBJ1-4|TRBV19|.
CASSIAGKLFF
TGTGCCAGTAGTATAGCTGGGAAACTGTTTTTT
>few|TRBJ2-3|TRBV27|.
CASSFGGSTDTQYF
TGTGCCAGCAGTTTTGGCGGCTCCACAGATACGCAGTATTTT
>medium-sized|TRBJ1-2|TRBV28|.
CASSFAGKDGYTF
TGTGCCAGCAGTTTCGCGGGGAAGGATGGCTACACCTTC
>.|TRBJ1-4|TRBV30|TRBD1
CASGTGGHEKLFF
TGTGCCTCCGGGACAGGGGGGCATGAAAAACTGTTTTTT
>once|TRBJ1-1|TRBV6-5|.
CASSYSRGSTEAFF
TGTGCCAGCAGTTACTCTCGGGGGAGCACTGAAGCTTTCTTT
>.|TRBJ1-1|TRBV19|.
CASSIPQNTEAFF
TGTGCCAGTAGTATTCCCCAGAACACTGAAGCTTTCTTT
>.|TRBJ1-2|TRBV9|.
CASSVGGDAWDGYTF
TGTGCCAGCAGCGTAGGGGGGGACGCTTGGGATGGCTACACCTTC
>.|TRBJ2-3|TRBV11-2|TRBD1
CASSSRQGWPLTDTQYF
TGTGCCAGCAGCTCCCGACAGGGATGGCCCCTAACAGATACGCAGTATTTT
>.|TRBJ1-1|TRBV6-6|.
CASSYPGVTEAFF
TGTGCCAGCAGTTACCCAGGGGTCACTGAAGCTTTCTTT
>.|TRBJ2-7|TRBV19|TRBD1
CASSPRDRVGSGEQYF
TGTGCCAGTAGTCCCCGGGACAGGGTCGGTTCGGGGGAGCAGTACTTC
>once|TRBJ2-7|TRBV18|.
CASSPAQVNINEQYF
TGTGCCAGCTCACCGGCCCAGGTAAATATTAACGAGCAGTACTTC
>.|TRBJ2-7|TRBV6-4|TRBD1
CASRLEQGAGEQYF
TGTGCCAGCCGTCTCGAGCAGGGGGCGGGCGAGCAGTACTTC
>few|TRBJ1-4|TRBV19|.
CASQHGTSNEKLFF
TGTGCCAGTCAGCATGGGACAAGTAATGAAAAACTGTTTTTT
>.|TRBJ1-2|TRBV28|.
CASSLGQGLIGGYTF
TGTGCCAGCAGTTTGGGCCAGGGCTTGATTGGTGGCTACACCTTC
>.|TRBJ1-2|TRBV10-2|.
CASSGSRGKGGYGYTF
TGCGCCAGCAGTGGAAGCCGGGGAAAGGGTGGCTATGGCTACACCTTC
>.|TRBJ2-3|TRBV5-1|TRBD2
CASSLTSGGADTQYF
TGCGCCAGCAGCCTGACTAGCGGGGGGGCAGATACGCAGTATTTT
>few|TRBJ1-1|TRBV9|.
CASSVGAGGASTEAFF
TGTGCCAGCAGCGTAGGCGCAGGAGGGGCGAGTACTGAAGCTTTCTTT
>once|TRBJ1-2|TRBV5-6|TRBD1
CASSSGTDYGYTF
TGTGCCAGCAGTTCCGGGACAGACTATGGCTACACCTTC
>.|TRBJ1-1|TRBV2|.
CASSITNTEAFF
TGTGCCAGCAGCATCACGAACACTGAAGCTTTCTTT
>.|TRBJ1-1|TRBV19|.
CASSIRVNTEAFF
TGTGCCAGTAGTATTAGGGTGAACACTGAAGCTTTCTTT
>.|TRBJ2-1|TRBV5-1|.
CASSVGGGNEQFF
TGCGCCAGCAGCGTCGGGGGCGGGAATGAGCAGTTCTTC
>once|TRBJ2-7|TRBV5-4|TRBD1
CASSPGDRGRDEQYF
TGTGCCAGCAGCCCAGGGGACAGGGGAAGAGACGAGCAGTACTTC
>few|TRBJ2-7|TRBV7-2|TRBD2
CASSKTSGGEYEQYF
TGTGCCAGCAGCAAGACTAGCGGGGGGGAGTACGAGCAGTACTTC
>few|TRBJ1-2|TRBV7-9|.
CASSLVVPDYGYTF
TGTGCCAGCAGCTTAGTCGTCCCCGACTATGGCTACACCTTC
>.|TRBJ1-5|TRBV19|TRBD1
CASSIGQGYDYSNQPQHF
TGTGCCAGTAGTATTGGACAGGGCTACGATTATAGCAATCAGCCCCAGCATTTT
>.|TRBJ2-2|TRBV7-8|.
CASSGEGGNTGELFF
TGTGCCAGCAGTGGAGAGGGGGGGAACACCGGGGAGCTGTTTTTT
>.|TRBJ2-7|TRBV9|.
CASSPMGDVEQYF
TGTGCCAGCAGCCCTATGGGGGACGTAGAGCAGTACTTC
>.|TRBJ1-5|TRBV6-5|.
CASSRSVSGNQPQHF
TGTGCCAGCAGCCGGTCCGTCTCCGGCAATCAGCCCCAGCATTTT
>few|TRBJ1-5|TRBV10-2|TRBD1
CASRGTGVGSNQPQHF
TGCGCCAGCAGGGGGACAGGGGTTGGTAGCAATCAGCCCCAGCATTTT
>.|TRBJ1-1|TRBV6-1|.
CASDGRARAFF
TGTGCCAGCGACGGGCGGGCTCGAGCTTTCTTT
>.|TRBJ2-7|TRBV7-9|.
CASSLTGDFSYEQYF
TGTGCCAGCAGCTTAACCGGGGATTTCTCCTACGAGCAGTACTTC
>.|TRBJ2-7|TRBV9|.
CASSTAPGPEEQYF
TGTGCCAGCAGCACCGCCCCCGGTCCGGAGGAGCAGTACTTC
>once|TRBJ1-5|TRBV19|.
CASSIYSDSNQPQHF
TGTGCCAGTAGTATATATAGTGATAGCAATCAGCCCCAGCATTTT
>.|TRBJ1-1|TRBV19|.
CASSKASGLVAFF
TGTGCCAGTAGTAAGGCTTCGGGGTTAGTAGCTTTCTTT
>once|TRBJ2-7|TRBV5-1|TRBD1
CASSGDRVQTYEQYF
TGCGCCAGCAGCGGGGACAGGGTACAAACCTACGAGCAGTACTTC
>few|TRBJ1-6|TRBV10-3|TRBD1
CAISGPPQGAIENSPLHF
TGTGCCATCAGTGGGCCTCCACAGGGGGCTATTGAGAATTCACCCCTCCACTTT
>.|TRBJ2-2|TRBV9|TRBD2
CASSPRGSGGRGELFF
TGTGCCAGCAGCCCCCGGGGTAGCGGGGGTCGCGGGGAGCTGTTTTTT
>.|TRBJ2-5|TRBV27|.
CASSFTGGRQETQYF
TGTGCCAGCAGTTTCACAGGAGGGCGGCAAGAGACCCAGTACTTC
>.|TRBJ1-6|TRBV6-5|TRBD1
CASSYRDSNSPLHF
TGTGCCAGCAGTTACCGGGACAGTAATTCACCCCTCCACTTT
>.|TRBJ2-7|TRBV9|TRBD1
CASSTPMTGGDEQYF
TGTGCCAGCAGCACGCCTATGACAGGGGGCGACGAGCAGTACTTC
>few|TRBJ2-1|TRBV27|TRBD2
CASSLLAKRGGSWEQFF
TGTGCCAGCAGTTTATTGGCGAAGCGGGGGGGGTCATGGGAGCAGTTCTTC
>few|TRBJ2-7|TRBV19|TRBD1
CASSIEAGTGDEQYF
TGTGCCAGTAGTATAGAAGCGGGGACAGGGGACGAGCAGTACTTC
>once|TRBJ2-2|TRBV5-5|.
CASSLEDSYTGELFF
TGTGCCAGCAGCTTGGAGGACTCGTACACCGGGGAGCTGTTTTTT
>once|TRBJ1-2|TRBV4-3|TRBD1
CASSQVGQSRNYGYTF
TGCGCCAGCAGCCAAGTGGGACAGTCGAGGAACTATGGCTACACCTTC
>.|TRBJ1-1|TRBV5-6|.
CASRRGGGSEAFF
TGTGCCAGCCGACGGGGCGGAGGATCTGAAGCTTTCTTT
>.|TRBJ1-2|TRBV6-5|.
CASSYSSVRDRGYTF
TGTGCCAGCAGTTACTCGTCGGTGAGGGATAGAGGCTACACCTTC